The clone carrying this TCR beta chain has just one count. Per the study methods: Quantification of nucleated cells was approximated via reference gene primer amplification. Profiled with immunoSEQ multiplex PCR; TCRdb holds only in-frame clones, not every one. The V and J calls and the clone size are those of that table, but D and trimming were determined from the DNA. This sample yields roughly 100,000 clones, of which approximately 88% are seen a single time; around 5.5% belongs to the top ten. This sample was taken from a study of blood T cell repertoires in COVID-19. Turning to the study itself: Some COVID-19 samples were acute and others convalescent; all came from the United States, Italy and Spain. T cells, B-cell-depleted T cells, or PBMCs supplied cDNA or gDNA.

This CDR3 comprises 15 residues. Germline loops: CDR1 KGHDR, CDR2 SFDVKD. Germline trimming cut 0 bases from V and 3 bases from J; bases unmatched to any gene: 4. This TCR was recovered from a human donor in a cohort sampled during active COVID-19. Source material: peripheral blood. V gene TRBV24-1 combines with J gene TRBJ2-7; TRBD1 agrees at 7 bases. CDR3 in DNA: TGTGCCACCAGTGATTTGGCAGGGGGAATCTACGAGCAGTACTTC. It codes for CATSDLAGGIYEQYF.